This entry concerns a single T cell receptor (beta chain). The antigen is undetermined. Genomic DNA in an amount of around 2 micrograms was extracted from cryopreserved PBMCs and used for the preparation of TCR beta libraries. This table comes from immunoSEQ multiplex PCR, and its TCRdb copy is limited to in-frame clones, with some not included. Seen here are under 200,000 clones, 84% observed once, and the top ten hold about 4.9%. The data were obtained in a study of cytotoxic CD8 clonotypes in ibrutinib-treated CLL. Findings of the study overall: Sample timing was unmatched between remission and later-progressing patients; lymph nodes unstudied. Clonality at baseline surpassed age-matched healthy donors and tracked circulating CD8+ T-cell counts.

Germline V gene lookup returns CDR1 LNHDA and CDR2 SQIVND (reference sequence). With 2 bases removed from V and 2 bases from J, the gap between germline ends came to 6 bases. The CDR3 extends over 14 amino acids. The clonotype comes from a human donor with chronic lymphocytic leukemia. The source was PBMCs, collected after 24 months of ibrutinib treatment. The rearrangement uses TRBV19 and TRBJ2-2; D gene uncertain. CDR3 sequence (DNA): TGTGCCAGTAGTATAAAGCGCAACACCGGGGAGCTGTTTTTT. Protein product: CASSIKRNTGELFF.